The clone carrying this T cell receptor (beta chain) occurred many times. Its antigen remains unknown. Time point here: persistent/refractory GD, antithyroid drugs over 5 years with positive TRAb. With RNA extracted from PBMCs as input, the TCR library was made. Blood from the periphery, around 9 milliliters in all, was drawn into EDTA tubes. The entry originates in a study of regulatory T cells in long-lasting Graves disease. Across the study: Persistent cases were those of Graves' disease that involved over 5 years of antithyroid drugs with positive TSH receptor antibodies. General study points: Newly diagnosed Graves' patients exceeded persistent ones in TCR diversity.

Arm-PCR of CDR3 regions with iRepertoire HTBI primers generated TCR beta libraries. A single record per CDR3 protein comes from TCRdb applying MiXCR to the multiplex PCR reads. The sample has 400,000 to 500,000 distinct CDR3 sequences; under 25% are singletons. Here the sequenced sample was peripheral blood mononuclear cells (PBMCs), taken when the disease was refractory, from a patient treated with antithyroid drugs. The source is a female donor with Graves disease.

The CDR3, as DNA: TGTGCCAGCTGGGGATGGTCTAAGGATAGCAATCAGCCCCAGCATTTT. This translates into CASWGWSKDSNQPQHF. The chain links TRBV28 to TRBJ1-5; unclear D gene. CDR1 is MDHEN and CDR2 is SYDVKM in the germline V gene. There are 16 residues in the CDR3. The V end lost 8 bases, the J end lost 0 bases, and 17 bases lay between the germline ends.